These 21 T cell receptor beta chains originate from one sample sequenced in a study of blood T cells in healthy people across ages. With a J-beta primer mix and a sample-barcoded 5' primer, a second PCR ran about 7 to 11 cycles. TCRdb processed the 5' RACE reads anew with MiXCR; each CDR3 protein has one entry. Of some 1,800,000 distinct CDR3 sequences in the sample, about 39% are singletons; the top ten hold 20% to 25%. Sequencing was performed on blood. The origin of the receptors is a human donor in good health.

The chain employs TRBV7-2 and TRBJ2-1; 8 nucleotides align to TRBD2. Germline CDR1 and CDR2: SGHTA and FQGNSA. The CDR3 contains 18 residues. Trimming cost V 5 bases and J 0 bases; bases outside gene matches: 12. CDR3 in amino acids: CASSRGGSIPISYNEQFF. The CDR3 DNA reads as TGTGCCAGCAGCCGGGGGGGTTCTATCCCGATCTCCTACAATGAGCAGTTCTTC.

This rearrangement joins TRBV9 to TRBJ1-1; 8 positions agree with TRBD1. Per the germline V gene, CDR1 is SGDLS and CDR2 is YYNGEE. This CDR3 spans 16 amino acids. Trimming removed 4 bases from V and 3 bases from J; junction bases left unmatched: 11. CDR3 sequence (DNA): TGTGCCAGCAGCCCCCGGACAGGGCGGGAGGACACTGAAGCTTTCTTT. Translation: CASSPRTGREDTEAFF.

This clonotype was observed a handful of times. The chain uses TRBV27 and TRBJ2-6; 8 bases are shared with TRBD1. This CDR3 spans 19 amino acids. Per the germline V gene, CDR1 is MNHEY and CDR2 is SMNVEV (reference sequence). V lost 7 bases, J lost 0 bases, and 14 bases stayed unmatched. DNA of the CDR3: TGTGCCAGCAAAAGAGGACAGGGACAGAGGAGCTCTGGGGCCAACGTCCTGACTTTC. This codes for CASKRGQGQRSSGANVLTF.

V usage is TRBV19 and J usage is TRBJ1-2, with TRBD1 matching 9 bases. With 4 bases clipped from V and 12 bases from J, the junction kept 21 bases outside the gene matches. This CDR3 has 17 amino acids. Germline-derived CDR1 and CDR2 are LNHDA and SQIVND (reference sequence). The CDR3, as DNA: TGTGCCAGTAGTAGGGACAGGGAAGTTAGGGGGCCAGAGGAGCACACCTTC. Its translation: CASSRDREVRGPEEHTF.

The rearrangement joins TRBV7-2 to TRBJ2-3, with TRBD2 matching over 10 bases. CDR1 and CDR2 from the germline V gene are SGHTA and FQGNSA. Losses at the gene ends were 0 bases for V and 2 bases for J; bases not matched to a gene: 11. This CDR3 has 19 amino acids. The CDR3 region is CASSLARASGGSHTDTQYF. The CDR3 bases are TGTGCCAGCAGCTTAGCGCGCGCTAGCGGGGGTTCCCACACAGATACGCAGTATTTT.

With respect to this clonotype: A junction boundary mismatches the germline segment, possibly from a read error. This sequence joins TRBV11-2 and TRBJ1-1, with unresolved D. The V gene's germline CDR1 is SGHAT and CDR2 FQNNGV. This CDR3 contains 13 residues. The CDR3 loop reads CASSLGLNTEVFF. CDR3 DNA sequence: TGTGCCAGCAGCTTAGGGCTGAACACTGAAGTTTTCTTT.

This clonotype was found a few times. The chain is built from TRBV20-1 and TRBJ2-3, with 8 bases lining up with TRBD2. In germline, CDR1 is DFQATT, CDR2 SNEGSKA (reference sequence). The V and J ends lost 4 bases and 3 bases, in that order; junction bases with no gene match: 6. CDR3 size: 14 residues. The CDR3 loop reads CSANWRGVTDTQYF. DNA of the CDR3: TGCAGTGCTAATTGGCGGGGGGTTACAGATACGCAGTATTTT.

The rearrangement links TRBV7-8 to TRBJ1-1; D not certain. The V and J ends lost 3 bases and 3 bases respectively, with 8 bases between them. This CDR3 has 13 amino acids. Germline V gene lookup returns CDR1 SGHVS and CDR2 FQNEAQ. The CDR3 reads CASSFGLDTEAFF. CDR3 coding DNA: TGTGCCAGCAGCTTTGGGTTGGACACTGAAGCTTTCTTT. The full variable domain, with the rest looked up from reference TRBV7-8 and TRBJ1-1, is GAGVSQSPRYKVAKRGQDVALRCDPISGHVSLFWYQQALGQGPEFLTYFQNEAQLDKSGLPSDRFFAERPEGSVSTLKIQRTQQEDSAVYLCASSFGLDTEAFFGQGTRLTVV.

Only a few counts were recorded for this clonotype. The chain is built from TRBV12-3 or TRBV12-4 and TRBJ2-3; D ambiguous. The V and J ends lost 7 bases and 2 bases respectively, with 10 bases between them. This CDR3 comprises 13 residues. The CDR3: CASIDPYTDTQYF. The CDR3 DNA reads TGTGCCAGCATTGACCCCTACACAGATACGCAGTATTTT.

The chain joins TRBV6-5 to TRBJ2-4; TRBD1 aligns across 8 bases. The end of the DNA fits TRBJ2-7 better, so the J call may be wrong. Germline lookup yields CDR1 MNHEY and CDR2 SVGAGI. CDR3 length: 15 amino acids. CDR3 DNA: TGTGCCAGCAGTTACTCGTGGACAGGGAAGCACGAGCAGTACTTC. Its protein product is CASSYSWTGKHEQYF.

This clonotype has just a few counts. As DNA, the CDR3 is TGTGCCGGAGGGGACAGGGGTAACTATGGCTACACCTTC. Encoded protein: CAGGDRGNYGYTF. The genes are TRBV6-6 and TRBJ1-2, with 10 bases that match TRBD1. The CDR3 length is 13 residues. CDR1 and CDR2 (germline): MNHNY, SVGAGI (reference sequence). The V segment lost 11 bases and the J segment 1 base; nucleotides outside the gene matches: 4.

This sequence joins TRBV5-1 and TRBJ2-3, with TRBD1 identical over 8 bases. Germline-derived CDR1 and CDR2 are SGHRS and YFSETQ. The CDR3 runs to 16 residues. With V trimmed by 0 bases and J by 3 bases, 6 bases remained unmatched. The CDR3 DNA is TGCGCCAGCAGCTTGGAAGAGGACAGGGTAACAGATACGCAGTATTTT. Translated: CASSLEEDRVTDTQYF. The full variable domain, in which reference TRBV5-1 and TRBJ2-3 provide the parts outside the CDR3, is KAGVTQTPRYLIKTRGQQVTLSCSPISGHRSVSWYQQTPGQGLQFLFEYFSETQRNKGNFPGRFSGRQFSNSRSEMNVSTLELGDSALYLCASSLEEDRVTDTQYFGPGTRLTVL.

This clonotype was counted a single time. The chain links TRBV28 to TRBJ1-6; D call uncertain. Germline V gene data show CDR1 as MDHEN and CDR2 as SYDVKM. Trimming removed 10 bases at V and 11 bases at J, with 18 bases between. This CDR3 is built from 13 residues. This CDR3 is CATPRNGRPPLHF. The CDR3 nucleotides are TGTGCCACCCCACGAAACGGGAGGCCACCCCTCCACTTT.

Comment on this clonotype: At one end, the junction sequence differs from germline, possibly due to a read error. The J gene is TRBJ1-5, the V gene TRBV5-6, with TRBD1 identical over 7 bases. Germline-derived CDR1 and CDR2 are SGHDT and YYEEEE. The CDR3 is 17 amino acids. CDR3 loop: CASSSLQGGLSNQPQHF. CDR3 coding DNA: TGTGCCAGCAGCTCCCTTCAAGGGGGCCTAAGCAACCAGCCCCAGCATTTT.

In this sample, this clonotype turned up a few times. The genes are TRBV5-1 and TRBJ1-5; the D is unclear. The CDR3 runs 14 residues. The V gene lost 0 bases and the J gene lost 5 bases, with 9 bases spanning the gap. The germline CDR1 and CDR2 sequences are SGHRS and YFSETQ. CDR3 loop: CASSLGGKDQPQHF. The CDR3 DNA is TGCGCCAGCAGCTTGGGAGGTAAGGATCAGCCCCAGCATTTT.

A note on this clonotype: A much larger clone sits a single nucleotide away, making a read error possible. The V call is TRBV7-6, the J call TRBJ1-1; TRBD1 aligns across 8 bases. Germline lookup yields CDR1 SGHVS and CDR2 FNYEAQ. This CDR3 has 17 amino acids. The chain's CDR3 is CTSSRPRTGRLNTEAFF. CDR3 nucleotide sequence: TGTACCAGCAGCCGACCTAGGACAGGGAGACTGAACACTGAAGCTTTCTTT.

As concerns this clonotype: A junction boundary mismatches the germline segment, possibly from a read error. DNA for the CDR3: TGCAGGGCTAGAGAGGAGAAATACGAGCAGTACTTC. The encoded protein is CRAREEKYEQYF. This chain connects TRBV20-1 to TRBJ2-1; D gene unclear. The better agreement between TRBJ2-7 and the DNA end casts doubt on the J call. This CDR3 region has 12 residues. Per germline, CDR1 DFQATT and CDR2 SNEGSKA (reference sequence).

The chain employs TRBV9 and TRBJ1-2, with 9 bases that match TRBD1. V shed 3 bases and J 7 bases; nucleotides not matched to a gene: 10. The CDR3 consists of 15 residues. CDR1 is SGDLS and CDR2 is YYNGEE in the germline V gene. CDR3 sequence reads: CASSEHPDRGCGYTF. The CDR3 region has the DNA TGTGCCAGCAGCGAACATCCCGACAGGGGGTGTGGCTACACCTTC.

A remark on this clonotype: At one end, the junction sequence differs from germline, possibly due to a read error. This chain uses TRBV9 with TRBJ2-5; 15 positions agree with TRBD2. This CDR3 contains 19 residues. Germline V CDR1 and CDR2: SGDLS, YYNGEE. CDR3 bases: TGTGCCTGCAGCGTGGCGGGACTAGCGGGGGGCCGGTACCAAGAGACCCAGTACTTC. This translates into CACSVAGLAGGRYQETQYF.

This clonotype was seen a handful of times. The chain recombines TRBV2 with TRBJ1-5, with 7 bases that match TRBD1. Germline V gives CDR1 SNHLY, CDR2 FYNNEI. The CDR3 sequence is 13 residues long. V shed 6 bases and J 6 bases; nucleotides not matched to a gene: 5. CDR3 region: CASSEQGSQPQHF. CDR3 bases: TGTGCCAGCAGCGAACAGGGGTCTCAGCCCCAGCATTTT.

The table lists this clonotype with a few counts. This CDR3 reads CASSTGTASTEAFF. As DNA, the CDR3 is TGCGCCAGCAGCACCGGGACAGCAAGCACTGAAGCTTTCTTT. V usage is TRBV5-1 and J usage is TRBJ1-1; TRBD1 matches at 7 bases. This CDR3 has 14 amino acids. The germline V gene encodes CDR1 SGHRS and CDR2 YFSETQ. V lost 4 bases and J lost 4; bases outside the gene matches: 7.